This T cell receptor beta chain was recovered during a study of T cell responses to AZD1222 COVID-19 vaccine. The ends were cut back, 2 bases at V and 4 bases at J, with 10 bases in the middle. This CDR3 spans 14 amino acids. Repertoires were generated with immunoSEQ multiplex PCR, while TCRdb's copy carries only in-frame clones and drops some. The table has about 110,000 clones, approximately 92% seen once. The material was peripheral blood, obtained 28 days after the second AZD1222 dose. This chain connects TRBV6-7 to TRBJ2-3; the D gene is possibly TRBD2 (6 bases). TRBV6-7 is given ORF status, its function remaining uncertain. This sequence was found in an adult who received the AZD1222 COVID-19 vaccine. CDR3 nucleotides: TGTGCCAGCAGTTACGAGGAGGGCCCAGATACGCAGTATTTT. This gives the protein CASSYEEGPDTQYF.